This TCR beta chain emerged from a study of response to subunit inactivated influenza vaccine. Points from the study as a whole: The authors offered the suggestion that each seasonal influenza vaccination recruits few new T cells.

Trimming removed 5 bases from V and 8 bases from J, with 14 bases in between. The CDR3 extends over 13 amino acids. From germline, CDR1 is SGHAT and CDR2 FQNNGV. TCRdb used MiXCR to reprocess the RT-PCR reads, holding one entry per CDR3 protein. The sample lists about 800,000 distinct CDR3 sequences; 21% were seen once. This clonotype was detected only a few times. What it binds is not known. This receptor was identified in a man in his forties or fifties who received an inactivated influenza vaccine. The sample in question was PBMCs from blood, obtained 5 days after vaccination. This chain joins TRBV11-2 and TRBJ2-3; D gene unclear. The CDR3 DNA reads TGTGCCAGCAGCACCGGCCCGAGAAGTACGCAGTATTTT. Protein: CASSTGPRSTQYF.